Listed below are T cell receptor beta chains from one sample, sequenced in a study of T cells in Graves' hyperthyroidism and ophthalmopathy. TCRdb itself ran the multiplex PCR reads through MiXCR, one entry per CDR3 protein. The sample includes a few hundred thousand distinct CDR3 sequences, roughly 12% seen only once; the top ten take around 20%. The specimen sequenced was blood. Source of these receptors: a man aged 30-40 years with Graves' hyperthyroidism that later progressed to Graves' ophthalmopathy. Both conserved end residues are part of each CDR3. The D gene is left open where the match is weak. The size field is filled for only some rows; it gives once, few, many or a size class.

CDR3 protein: CSATGRGDNSPLHF
CDR3 DNA: TGCAGTGCTACGGGACGGGGTGATAATTCACCCCTCCACTTT
CDR3 length: 14
clone size: .
V gene: TRBV20-1
D gene: .
J gene: TRBJ1-6

CDR3 protein: CATSPRLEETQYF
CDR3 DNA: TGTGCCACCAGCCCCCGACTAGAAGAGACCCAGTACTTC
CDR3 length: 13
clone size: .
V gene: TRBV15
D gene: .
J gene: TRBJ2-5

CDR3 protein: CASTEDNYEQYF
CDR3 DNA: TGTGCCAGCACCGAAGACAACTACGAGCAGTACTTC
CDR3 length: 12
clone size: .
V gene: TRBV5-5
D gene: .
J gene: TRBJ2-7

CDR3 protein: CSVRGDTQYF
CDR3 DNA: TGCAGCGTTAGAGGAGATACGCAGTATTTT
CDR3 length: 10
clone size: .
V gene: TRBV29-1
D gene: .
J gene: TRBJ2-3

CDR3 protein: CSARVPGGDQYF
CDR3 DNA: TGCAGTGCTAGAGTGCCAGGTGGGGACCAGTACTTC
CDR3 length: 12
clone size: many
V gene: TRBV20-1
D gene: .
J gene: TRBJ2-5

CDR3 protein: CASSVAGGLGGELFF
CDR3 DNA: TGTGCCAGCAGCGTAGCAGGGGGATTGGGCGGGGAGCTGTTTTTT
CDR3 length: 15
clone size: many
V gene: TRBV9
D gene: TRBD1
J gene: TRBJ2-2

CDR3 protein: CAWSERGDTQYF
CDR3 DNA: TGTGCCTGGAGTGAGCGGGGAGATACGCAGTATTTT
CDR3 length: 12
clone size: .
V gene: TRBV30
D gene: TRBD2
J gene: TRBJ2-3

CDR3 protein: CASSLRGDGADTQYF
CDR3 DNA: TGCGCCAGCAGCTTGAGGGGAGATGGCGCAGATACGCAGTATTTT
CDR3 length: 15
clone size: few
V gene: TRBV5-1
D gene: .
J gene: TRBJ2-3

CDR3 protein: CASSPRSFLQETQYF
CDR3 DNA: TGCGCCAGCAGCCCCCGAAGTTTTCTGCAAGAGACCCAGTACTTC
CDR3 length: 15
clone size: many
V gene: TRBV5-1
D gene: .
J gene: TRBJ2-5

CDR3 protein: CASSLAQGGAIYGYTF
CDR3 DNA: TGTGCCAGCAGCTTGGCCCAAGGGGGAGCTATCTATGGCTACACCTTC
CDR3 length: 16
clone size: many
V gene: TRBV5-5
D gene: .
J gene: TRBJ1-2

CDR3 protein: CASSMDGGMGYGYTF
CDR3 DNA: TGTGCCAGCAGCATGGACGGGGGGATGGGCTATGGCTACACCTTC
CDR3 length: 15
clone size: many
V gene: TRBV27
D gene: .
J gene: TRBJ1-2

CDR3 protein: CAWSSGGPVEQFF
CDR3 DNA: TGTGCCTGGAGTAGCGGGGGGCCGGTTGAGCAGTTCTTC
CDR3 length: 13
clone size: many
V gene: TRBV30
D gene: TRBD2
J gene: TRBJ2-1

CDR3 protein: CASTYRDIEAFF
CDR3 DNA: TGTGCCAGCACTTACCGGGACATCGAAGCTTTCTTT
CDR3 length: 12
clone size: .
V gene: TRBV28
D gene: .
J gene: TRBJ1-1

CDR3 protein: CASSSIRDFNTGELFF
CDR3 DNA: TGTGCCAGCAGCTCAATCCGGGACTTTAACACCGGGGAGCTGTTTTTT
CDR3 length: 16
clone size: few
V gene: TRBV7-3
D gene: .
J gene: TRBJ2-2

CDR3 protein: CASSHGRFTGELFF
CDR3 DNA: TGTGCCAGCAGCCACGGACGATTCACCGGGGAGCTGTTTTTT
CDR3 length: 14
clone size: few
V gene: TRBV4-2
D gene: .
J gene: TRBJ2-2

CDR3 protein: CASSFPSTGGGYTF
CDR3 DNA: TGTGCCAGCAGCTTCCCCTCGACAGGGGGAGGCTACACCTTC
CDR3 length: 14
clone size: many
V gene: TRBV11-2
D gene: TRBD1
J gene: TRBJ1-2

CDR3 protein: CASSLVGSGYTF
CDR3 DNA: TGTGCCAGCAGCTTAGTTGGATCTGGCTACACCTTC
CDR3 length: 12
clone size: .
V gene: TRBV7-9
D gene: .
J gene: TRBJ1-2

CDR3 protein: CASSYGYQPQHF
CDR3 DNA: TGTGCCAGCAGTTACGGGTATCAGCCCCAGCATTTT
CDR3 length: 12
clone size: .
V gene: TRBV6-2/TRBV6-3
D gene: .
J gene: TRBJ1-5

CDR3 protein: CASKLLAGGPDTQYF
CDR3 DNA: TGTGCCAGCAAGCTACTAGCGGGGGGTCCAGATACGCAGTATTTT
CDR3 length: 15
clone size: .
V gene: TRBV6-5
D gene: TRBD2
J gene: TRBJ2-3

CDR3 protein: CASSSGLAGGQGNEQYF
CDR3 DNA: TGCGCCAGCAGCTCGGGACTAGCGGGGGGTCAAGGAAACGAGCAGTACTTC
CDR3 length: 17
clone size: .
V gene: TRBV5-1
D gene: TRBD2
J gene: TRBJ2-7

CDR3 protein: CAISNGRDTAYEQYF
CDR3 DNA: TGTGCCATCAGTAACGGCCGGGACACAGCCTACGAGCAGTACTTC
CDR3 length: 15
clone size: .
V gene: TRBV10-3
D gene: .
J gene: TRBJ2-7

CDR3 protein: CSARDSSYNSPLHF
CDR3 DNA: TGCAGCGCTCGGGACAGCTCCTATAATTCACCCCTCCACTTT
CDR3 length: 14
clone size: many
V gene: TRBV29-1
D gene: TRBD1
J gene: TRBJ1-6

CDR3 protein: CASSVYLNQPQHF
CDR3 DNA: TGTGCCAGCAGTGTGTATCTCAATCAGCCCCAGCATTTT
CDR3 length: 13
clone size: .
V gene: TRBV2
D gene: .
J gene: TRBJ1-5

CDR3 protein: CASSLDPTGGAVREQFF
CDR3 DNA: TGTGCCAGCAGCTTAGATCCGACGGGGGGGGCCGTACGTGAGCAGTTCTTC
CDR3 length: 17
clone size: many
V gene: TRBV11-2
D gene: TRBD2
J gene: TRBJ2-1

CDR3 protein: CASSLSGGQGYEQYF
CDR3 DNA: TGTGCCAGCAGCTTATCAGGTGGACAGGGCTACGAGCAGTACTTC
CDR3 length: 15
clone size: many
V gene: TRBV7-3
D gene: TRBD1
J gene: TRBJ2-7

CDR3 protein: CATSRGRDRDGYTF
CDR3 DNA: TGTGCCACCAGCAGAGGCCGGGACAGGGATGGCTACACCTTC
CDR3 length: 14
clone size: .
V gene: TRBV15
D gene: TRBD1
J gene: TRBJ1-2

CDR3 protein: CASSRRGRGTDTQYF
CDR3 DNA: TGTGCCAGCTCCAGGCGGGGCCGAGGCACAGATACGCAGTATTTT
CDR3 length: 15
clone size: few
V gene: TRBV18
D gene: .
J gene: TRBJ2-3

CDR3 protein: CASSPGQIYTDTQYF
CDR3 DNA: TGTGCCAGCAGCCCCGGCCAGATCTACACAGATACGCAGTATTTT
CDR3 length: 15
clone size: .
V gene: TRBV7-9
D gene: .
J gene: TRBJ2-3

CDR3 protein: CASSGPTDTQYF
CDR3 DNA: TGTGCCAGCAGCGGACCCACAGATACGCAGTATTTT
CDR3 length: 12
clone size: .
V gene: TRBV9
D gene: .
J gene: TRBJ2-3

CDR3 protein: CASAAGGASGGYTF
CDR3 DNA: TGTGCCAGCGCCGCGGGGGGGGCCAGTGGTGGCTACACCTTC
CDR3 length: 14
clone size: .
V gene: TRBV7-9
D gene: .
J gene: TRBJ1-2

CDR3 protein: CASRRTGVSYEQYF
CDR3 DNA: TGTGCCAGCCGGAGGACAGGGGTATCCTACGAGCAGTACTTC
CDR3 length: 14
clone size: many
V gene: TRBV2
D gene: TRBD1
J gene: TRBJ2-7

CDR3 protein: CASGVGRHSTDTQYF
CDR3 DNA: TGTGCCAGCGGGGTCGGGCGGCATAGCACAGATACGCAGTATTTT
CDR3 length: 15
clone size: many
V gene: TRBV7-9
D gene: .
J gene: TRBJ2-3

CDR3 protein: CASSSGTGDNEQFF
CDR3 DNA: TGTGCCAGCAGTTCCGGGACAGGGGACAATGAGCAGTTCTTC
CDR3 length: 14
clone size: many
V gene: TRBV7-9
D gene: TRBD1
J gene: TRBJ2-1

CDR3 protein: CASALTISDTQYF
CDR3 DNA: TGTGCCAGCGCCTTGACTATATCAGATACGCAGTATTTT
CDR3 length: 13
clone size: .
V gene: TRBV6-4
D gene: .
J gene: TRBJ2-3

CDR3 protein: CASRRGQLNTEAFF
CDR3 DNA: TGTGCCAGCAGACGAGGGCAATTGAACACTGAAGCTTTCTTT
CDR3 length: 14
clone size: many
V gene: TRBV11-3
D gene: .
J gene: TRBJ1-1

CDR3 protein: CASSPSGGSYEQYF
CDR3 DNA: TGTGCCAGCTCACCCAGCGGGGGGTCCTACGAGCAGTACTTC
CDR3 length: 14
clone size: .
V gene: TRBV18
D gene: TRBD2
J gene: TRBJ2-7

CDR3 protein: CASSLVGTGGEETQYF
CDR3 DNA: TGTGCCAGCAGTTTAGTTGGGACAGGGGGCGAAGAGACCCAGTACTTC
CDR3 length: 16
clone size: many
V gene: TRBV12-3/TRBV12-4
D gene: TRBD1
J gene: TRBJ2-5

CDR3 protein: CASSHAWYSGELFF
CDR3 DNA: TGCGCCAGCAGCCATGCCTGGTATTCCGGGGAGCTGTTTTTT
CDR3 length: 14
clone size: .
V gene: TRBV4-1
D gene: .
J gene: TRBJ2-2

CDR3 protein: CASSLAVGGGYTDTQYF
CDR3 DNA: TGCGCCAGCAGCTTGGCCGTGGGCGGGGGGTACACAGATACGCAGTATTTT
CDR3 length: 17
clone size: .
V gene: TRBV5-1
D gene: TRBD2
J gene: TRBJ2-3

CDR3 protein: CAAGAGAGEQYF
CDR3 DNA: TGTGCCGCCGGGGCAGGGGCAGGCGAGCAGTACTTC
CDR3 length: 12
clone size: .
V gene: TRBV6-5
D gene: .
J gene: TRBJ2-7

CDR3 protein: CASSVGAEAFCNEQFF
CDR3 DNA: TGTGCCAGCAGCGTAGGGGCAGAGGCCTTCTGCAATGAGCAGTTCTTC
CDR3 length: 16
clone size: .
V gene: TRBV9
D gene: .
J gene: TRBJ2-1

CDR3 protein: CASGPATEAFF
CDR3 DNA: TGTGCCAGTGGGCCCGCCACTGAAGCTTTCTTT
CDR3 length: 11
clone size: few
V gene: TRBV19
D gene: .
J gene: TRBJ1-1

CDR3 protein: CASTPITGGGNYSYTF
CDR3 DNA: TGTGCCAGCACCCCCATCACAGGGGGCGGTAACTATAGCTACACCTTC
CDR3 length: 16
clone size: many
V gene: TRBV12-3/TRBV12-4
D gene: TRBD1
J gene: TRBJ1-2

CDR3 protein: CASSEDRSTDTQYF
CDR3 DNA: TGTGCCAGCAGTGAAGACAGAAGCACAGATACGCAGTATTTT
CDR3 length: 14
clone size: many
V gene: TRBV2
D gene: .
J gene: TRBJ2-3